What follows are 27 T cell receptor beta chains derived from one specimen sequenced in a study of cytomegalovirus exposure and HLA in healthy donors. The PCR contained 60 Vbeta and 13 Jbeta primers. The repertoire was sequenced with immunoSEQ multiplex PCR; TCRdb's copy has only in-frame clones and lacks some. The table has around 130,000 clones, around 81% seen once. Sequenced material: PBMCs. All receptors come from a woman aged 40-49 years in good health and CMV-seronegative.

There are a few counts of this clone. The chain links TRBV6-6 to TRBJ1-1; no clear D gene. From germline, CDR1 is MNHNY and CDR2 SVGAGI (reference sequence). Trimming took 5 bases from V and 2 from J, leaving 6 bases between them. The CDR3 consists of 12 residues. The CDR3 DNA reads as TGTGCCAGCAGTCCTGTCAACACTGAAGCTTTCTTT. It yields the protein CASSPVNTEAFF.

The genes are TRBV28 and TRBJ1-5; TRBD1 aligns across 10 bases. The ends lost 4 bases at V and 5 bases at J; junction bases unmatched: 8. Germline V gene lookup returns CDR1 MDHEN and CDR2 SYDVKM. CDR3 length: 16 amino acids. In DNA, the CDR3 is TGTGCCAGCAGTTGGGATTCCGGGACAGGGGATCAGCCCCAGCATTTT. Protein product: CASSWDSGTGDQPQHF.

The V and J genes are TRBV27 and TRBJ2-7; 8 bases are a match to TRBD2. The CDR3 spans 14 residues. V gave up 5 bases and J gave up 1 base; unmatched junction bases: 4. Germline V gives CDR1 MNHEY, CDR2 SMNVEV (reference sequence). The CDR3 loop is CASSRLAGSYEQYF. CDR3 nucleotides: TGTGCCAGCAGTCGCCTAGCGGGTTCCTACGAGCAGTACTTC.

The chain employs TRBV30 and TRBJ1-1; 8 bases match TRBD1. Unmatched junction bases numbered 11, after V lost 4 bases and J lost 1 base. This CDR3 comprises 16 residues. Per the germline V gene, CDR1 is GTSNPN and CDR2 is SVGIG (reference sequence). This CDR3 is CAWIPSRGRRNTEAFF. The CDR3 bases are TGTGCCTGGATCCCGTCCAGGGGGCGAAGGAACACTGAAGCTTTCTTT.

The V call is TRBV4-1, the J call TRBJ2-7, with 14 bases lining up with TRBD2. This CDR3 is built from 16 residues. Unmatched junction bases numbered 7, after V lost 4 bases and J lost 5 bases. Per the germline V gene, CDR1 is MGHRA and CDR2 is YSYEKL. DNA for the CDR3: TGCGCCAGCAGCCCCTCCGGGACTAGCGGGAGCAACGAGCAGTACTTC. Its protein is CASSPSGTSGSNEQYF.

The chain employs TRBV28 and TRBJ1-1; D possibly corresponds to TRBD1 (5 bases). Germline-derived CDR1 and CDR2 are MDHEN and SYDVKM. V lost 7 bases and J lost 3, with 18 bases in between. The CDR3 extends over 15 amino acids. The CDR3 is CASTSEVGGDTEAFF. The CDR3 bases are TGTGCCAGCACCTCAGAAGTGGGGGGGGACACTGAAGCTTTCTTT.

The rearrangement uses TRBV27 and TRBJ2-2, with TRBD1 identical over 7 bases. This CDR3 has 16 amino acids. Germline V gene lookup returns CDR1 MNHEY and CDR2 SMNVEV (reference sequence). The V and J ends lost 5 bases and 1 base, in that order; junction bases with no gene match: 7. This CDR3 is CASSVAGTVNTGELFF. In DNA, the CDR3 is TGTGCCAGCAGTGTCGCCGGGACAGTGAACACCGGGGAGCTGTTTTTT.

The V gene is TRBV29-1, the J gene TRBJ2-5; D is perhaps TRBD2 (5 bases). This CDR3 has 12 amino acids. V was pared by 3 bases and J by 3 bases, with 8 bases between. Germline assignment: CDR1 SQVTM and CDR2 ANQGSEA. The CDR3 protein is CSVDRGEETQYF. The CDR3 bases are TGCAGCGTTGACCGGGGAGAAGAGACCCAGTACTTC.

The V call is TRBV6-5, the J call TRBJ2-7; TRBD1 aligns across 10 bases. After removal of 2 bases from V and 2 bases from J, the junction contained 3 bases not matched to a gene. This CDR3 has 15 amino acids. Germline V gene sequence: CDR1 MNHEY, CDR2 SVGAGI. The CDR3 loop reads CASSYGQGVTYEQYF. The CDR3 bases are TGTGCCAGCAGTTACGGACAGGGGGTTACCTACGAGCAGTACTTC.

This rearrangement joins TRBV6-4 to TRBJ2-1; D is unclear. The ends were cut back, 9 bases at V and 10 bases at J, with 25 bases in the middle. The CDR3 length is 15 residues. Germline-derived CDR1 and CDR2 are MRHNA and SNTAGT. The CDR3 DNA is TGTGCCAGTGAGCCTTTCGGCCGTTGCAAGGAGGAGCAGTTCTTC. Its translation is CASEPFGRCKEEQFF.

The sample holds one count of this clone. The V call is TRBV5-1, the J call TRBJ1-3; the D is unclear. From germline, CDR1 is SGHRS and CDR2 YFSETQ. This CDR3 has 14 amino acids. Trimming removed 4 bases from V and 2 bases from J, with 10 bases in between. This chain's CDR3 is CASSISWPGNTIYF. In DNA form, the CDR3 reads TGCGCCAGCAGCATTAGCTGGCCTGGAAACACCATATATTTT.

The chain has TRBV4-3 and TRBJ2-3; the match to TRBD2 covers 7 bases. V lost 0 bases and J lost 3; bases outside the gene matches: 9. The CDR3 covers 17 residues. Germline V gene lookup returns CDR1 LGHNA and CDR2 YSLEER. The CDR3 region has the DNA TGCGCCAGCAGCCAAGATGGTGCGGGAGTAGGGACAGATACGCAGTATTTT. Translation gives CASSQDGAGVGTDTQYF.

V usage is TRBV27 and J usage is TRBJ1-2, with D unresolved. The CDR3 sequence is 14 residues long. Trimming stripped 3 bases from V and 6 bases from J, with 14 bases between. From germline, CDR1 is MNHEY and CDR2 SMNVEV (reference sequence). The CDR3 reads CASSLTPDYDGYTF. The CDR3 DNA sequence: TGTGCCAGCAGTTTGACACCAGACTACGATGGCTACACCTTC.

CDR3 amino acids: CASRGGDTQYF. CDR3 nucleotide sequence: TGTGCCAGCAGGGGGGGAGATACGCAGTATTTT. The V gene is TRBV7-8, the J gene TRBJ2-3, with D perhaps TRBD2 (6 bases). Germline V CDR1 and CDR2: SGHVS, FQNEAQ. The CDR3 extends over 11 amino acids. V lost 6 bases, J lost 5 bases, and 6 bases lay in between.

The chain joins TRBV7-8 to TRBJ1-5; tentatively, D is TRBD1 (5 bases). Germline lookup yields CDR1 SGHVS and CDR2 FQNEAQ. The CDR3 extends over 12 amino acids. The V end lost 1 base, the J end lost 10 bases, and 8 bases lay between the germline ends. The CDR3 DNA follows: TGTGCCAGCAGCTTAGAGGGGAAACCCCAGCATTTT. This encodes CASSLEGKPQHF.

Only a few counts were recorded for this clone. The CDR3, as DNA: TGCGCCAGCAGCTTCGGGGCGGGGGGTACCTACGAGCAGTACTTC. Translating gives CASSFGAGGTYEQYF. V usage is TRBV5-1 and J usage is TRBJ2-7, with TRBD2 identical over 8 bases. The V and J ends lost 2 bases and 2 bases, in that order; junction bases with no gene match: 6. Germline V gene lookup returns CDR1 SGHRS and CDR2 YFSETQ. The CDR3 consists of 15 residues.

V gene TRBV7-9 combines with J gene TRBJ2-5; maybe TRBD2 (5 bases). The CDR3 spans 15 residues. The germline V gene has CDR1 SEHNR and CDR2 FQNEAQ (reference sequence). With 4 bases removed from V and 5 bases from J, the gap between germline ends came to 17 bases. The CDR3 reads CASSSEDWVRETQYF. The CDR3 nucleotides read TGTGCCAGCAGCTCCGAGGACTGGGTCAGGGAGACCCAGTACTTC. The full variable domain, its missing parts supplied by reference TRBV7-9 and TRBJ2-5, is DTGVSQNPRHKITKRGQNVTFRCDPISEHNRLYWYRQTLGQGPEFLTYFQNEAQLEKSRLLSDRFSAERPKGSFSTLEIQRTEQGDSAMYLCASSSEDWVRETQYFGPGTRLLVL.

This clone was observed a few times. This rearrangement joins TRBV5-6 to TRBJ1-4; D ambiguous. The CDR3 contains 14 residues. Looked up from germline, CDR1 is SGHDT and CDR2 is YYEEEE. Trimming pared 5 bases from V and 3 bases from J, leaving 11 bases between. The CDR3 region has the DNA TGTGCCAGCAGACTCCGGGGATCTAATGAAAAACTGTTTTTT. Encoded protein: CASRLRGSNEKLFF.

V gene TRBV9 combines with J gene TRBJ2-1, with 8 positions matching TRBD2. Germline values: CDR1 SGDLS, CDR2 YYNGEE. V lost 0 bases to trimming and J lost 4 bases; unmatched junction nucleotides: 3. The CDR3 is made up of 15 amino acids. The CDR3 spells CASSVASGHYNEQFF. CDR3 in DNA: TGTGCCAGCAGCGTAGCTAGCGGGCATTACAATGAGCAGTTCTTC.

The chain links TRBV4-2 to TRBJ2-5; D may be TRBD2 (6 bases). This CDR3 has 16 amino acids. Deletions cut 0 bases from V and 1 base from J, with 12 bases between. The germline CDR1 and CDR2 sequences are LGHNA and YNFKEQ. The DNA of the CDR3 is TGTGCCAGCAGCCAAGAAGGCGGAGGGACCCAAGAGACCCAGTACTTC. Protein sequence: CASSQEGGGTQETQYF.

The chain uses TRBV6-1 and TRBJ1-2, with D tentatively TRBD1 (6 bases). V was clipped by 1 base and J by 8 bases, with 17 bases between them. The length of the CDR3 is 15 residues. CDR1 MNHNS and CDR2 SASEGT come from the germline V gene. CDR3 nucleotides: TGTGCCAGCAGTGAAGGTTGGAAACAGGGTCACGGCTACACCTTC. This sequence encodes CASSEGWKQGHGYTF.

The chain uses TRBV5-4 and TRBJ2-1, with D maybe TRBD1 (5 bases). Trimming pared 4 bases from V and 3 bases from J, leaving 8 bases between. The CDR3 covers 13 residues. Germline loops: CDR1 SGHNT, CDR2 YYREEE (reference sequence). CDR3 region: CASSPRDYNEQFF. CDR3 bases: TGTGCCAGCAGCCCCAGGGACTACAATGAGCAGTTCTTC.

V usage is TRBV5-8 and J usage is TRBJ1-4; 7 bases match TRBD1. Per germline, CDR1 SGHTS and CDR2 YDEGEE. CDR3 length: 15 amino acids. Unmatched junction bases numbered 6, after V lost 0 bases and J lost 7 bases. CDR3 amino acids: CASSLEGAGAEKLFF. In nucleotides, the CDR3 is TGTGCCAGCAGCTTGGAGGGGGCCGGGGCTGAAAAACTGTTTTTT.

This chain joins TRBV11-2 and TRBJ2-5; 8 nucleotides align to TRBD2. J lost 3 bases, V lost 4 bases, and 7 bases had no gene match. Germline CDR1 SGHAT, CDR2 FQNNGV. CDR3 length: 15 residues. CDR3 region: CASSYRGGVEETQYF. In DNA, the CDR3 is TGTGCCAGCAGCTACCGGGGGGGGGTCGAAGAGACCCAGTACTTC.

The V gene is TRBV5-8, the J gene TRBJ2-4; weak D call: TRBD2 (6 bases). CDR1 is SGHTS, CDR2 YDEGEE, per germline. Trimming stripped 1 base from V and 0 bases from J, with 11 bases between. CDR3 length: 16 amino acids. This CDR3 is CASSLISGLAKNIQYF. CDR3 nucleotide sequence: TGTGCCAGCAGCTTGATCAGCGGGCTAGCCAAAAACATTCAGTACTTC.

As for this clone: Compared with germline, one end of the junction differs, possibly owing to a read error. The J gene is TRBJ2-7, the V gene TRBV7-9; TRBD2 is a possible D gene (9 bases). The CDR3 is made up of 12 amino acids. Germline CDR1 SEHNR, CDR2 FQNEAQ (reference sequence). Here the CDR3 reads CSSSGGTGRQYF. CDR3 coding DNA: TGTTCCAGCAGCGGGGGGACAGGTCGCCAGTACTTC.

As regards this clone: Other DNA sequences in this sample translate to the same CDR3. V and J are TRBV18 and TRBJ2-3, with 8 bases fitting TRBD2. The germline V gene has CDR1 KGHSH and CDR2 LQKENI. CDR3 length: 15 amino acids. V shed 1 base, J shed 2 bases, and the junction held 2 bases outside the gene matches. The CDR3, as DNA: TGTGCCAGCTCACCACGCGGGGGGAACACAGATACGCAGTATTTT. Translating gives CASSPRGGNTDTQYF.